One T cell receptor (beta chain) is described in this entry. Its target is unknown. This may arise from a read error, as a much more abundant clone is one base away. The record originates from a study of CD8 T cells in ankylosing spondylitis. From germline, CDR1 is MDHEN and CDR2 SYDVKM. CDR3 length equals 17 residues. Whole-study findings and limits: Some motif variants had been reported before (in reactive arthritis synovial fluid and blood). Characteristic of ankylosing spondylitis blood, it appeared, was a TCR beta motif comprising about eight highly homologous variants. Reported data indicate significant enrichment of disease-linked clones within matched ankylosing spondylitis synovial fluid.

Library preparation for TCR beta used quantitative 5'-RACE with molecular barcodes. One entry per CDR3 protein, called by TCRdb with MiXCR from the 5' RACE reads. Counted here are fewer than 350,000 distinct CDR3 sequences, around 10% occurring once; the ten biggest clones make up roughly 9.5%. J is TRBJ2-2 and V is TRBV28; TRBD1 agrees at 10 bases. Sequenced input: blood, either unsorted or a sorted T cell fraction (not recorded which). This receptor was identified in a female donor with ankylosing spondylitis or in good health (not recorded which). This CDR3 reads CASSWVLGQGSTGEPFF. The CDR3 DNA follows: TGTGCCAGCAGTTGGGTGTTGGGACAGGGGAGTACCGGGGAGCCGTTTTTT.